This T cell receptor beta chain was identified during a study of T cell changes during pregnancy in multiple sclerosis. From germline, CDR1 is ENHRY and CDR2 SYGVKD. V gave up 9 bases and J gave up 4 bases; unmatched junction bases: 1. CDR3 length: 13 amino acids. The method was immunoSEQ multiplex PCR; TCRdb's version includes in-frame clones alone and lacks a portion of them. The sample records about 40,000 clones, approximately 90% being singletons. The clonotype comes from a female donor with multiple sclerosis, enrolled in a pregnancy study. The input for sequencing was CD4+ T cells from peripheral blood mononuclear cells, taken before pregnancy. The chain employs TRBV10-3 and TRBJ2-5; TRBD2 agrees at 14 bases. CDR3 coding DNA: TGTGCCATAGGGACTAGCGGGGGAGAGACCCAGTACTTC. Its translation is CAIGTSGGETQYF.